Included here is one T cell receptor (beta chain) sequence, with context. It has no known antigen specificity. Base qualities are not provided; no much larger clone lies one nucleotide away. These data come from a study of low-dose radiotherapy and immunotherapy resistance in tumors (dated by TCRdb to the early 2020s). At the level of the whole study: In Cohort 1, each fraction delivered 0.5 Gy every 2 weeks, and the prescribed total PTV dose was 6.5 Gy. For Cohort 2, the dose was 1 Gy per fraction given every two weeks, adding up to 13 Gy in total across 26 weeks. Nivolumab was administered intravenously as a 240 mg flat dose every two weeks, and ipilimumab was administered intravenously at 1 mg/kg every six weeks. Intravenous cyclophosphamide at 200 mg/m2 was administered every two weeks, one day ahead of each radiation and immunotherapy administration. Starting on cycle 1 day 1, patients took 300 mg of aspirin by mouth once a day for four cycles. No randomization into treatment groups was done for the people taking part in the trial. Eight patients were included in the translational analysis: three from the first dose cohort and the first five from the second dose cohort.

The time point label, as the study defines it: after trial treatment. Sample treatment or condition, as interpreted from the label and publication: LDRT plus nivolumab, ipilimumab, low-dose cyclophosphamide and aspirin (RACIN trial). The donors came from RACIN, which was a single-arm phase I dose-escalation trial that paired nivolumab and ipilimumab with aspirin, low-dose cyclophosphamide and low-dose radiotherapy. To be eligible, a patient needed to have an advanced solid tumor that was TIL-negative. The listed sequencing device is Illumina HiSeq 2500. To make first-strand cDNA, Superscript III was used along with a set of TRAV- and TRBV-specific primers so that both the TCRalpha and TCRbeta chains were covered. TCRs were amplified with Phusion for 15 to 25 PCR cycles using a constant-region primer together with the adapter attached to the V primers. Isolated mRNA was amplified with the MessageAmp II aRNA Amplification Kit, using an approximately 17-hour in vitro transcription at 37°C. The Dynabeads mRNA DIRECT Purification Kit was used to isolate mRNA for TCR sequencing. Indexed Illumina adapters were added in a second Phusion PCR of around 27 cycles, and the PCR products were purified with AMPure XP beads. The paper's processing steps were these. Using custom Perl scripts, TCR sequences that encoded the same protein were pooled, out-of-frame sequences were dropped, and the abundance of each clonotype was calculated. TCR sequences supported by only a single read were excluded from analysis. Shannon entropy, Gini index, clonality, richness, and the frequency of TCRs shared between repertoires were included as repertoire metrics. The public reads were quality trimmed at Q25 with fastp and then assembled into clones with MiXCR by TCRdb, keeping productive beta chains. Here each entry gathers all rows of one CDR3 protein and keeps the most common genes and DNA. The V and J calls and clone size are TCRdb's, not the authors'. In all, the sample holds some 100,000 distinct CDR3 sequences, and around 21% of those were seen once. The biggest ten clones account for roughly 3.9% of the sample.

Taken from the germline V gene, the CDR1 and CDR2 loops are MNHGY and SAAAGT. Trimming leaves V shorter by 5 bases and J shorter by 6 bases, with the junction holding 6 bases beyond the gene matches. Including the terminal cysteine and phenylalanine, the CDR3 comprises 14 residues. Of all the DNA, just the CDR3 is kept, 42 bases in frame from base 1. Material: PBMCs, obtained after low-dose radiotherapy plus immunotherapy. This receptor was taken from a male donor with prostate cancer. The sequence links TRBV6-8 to TRBJ2-2; TRBD2 matches 7 bases in the middle. In nucleotide form, the sequence is TGTGCCAGCAGTCCCCCAGGGAGGGCCGGGGAGCTGTTTTTT. It encodes CASSPPGRAGELFF.